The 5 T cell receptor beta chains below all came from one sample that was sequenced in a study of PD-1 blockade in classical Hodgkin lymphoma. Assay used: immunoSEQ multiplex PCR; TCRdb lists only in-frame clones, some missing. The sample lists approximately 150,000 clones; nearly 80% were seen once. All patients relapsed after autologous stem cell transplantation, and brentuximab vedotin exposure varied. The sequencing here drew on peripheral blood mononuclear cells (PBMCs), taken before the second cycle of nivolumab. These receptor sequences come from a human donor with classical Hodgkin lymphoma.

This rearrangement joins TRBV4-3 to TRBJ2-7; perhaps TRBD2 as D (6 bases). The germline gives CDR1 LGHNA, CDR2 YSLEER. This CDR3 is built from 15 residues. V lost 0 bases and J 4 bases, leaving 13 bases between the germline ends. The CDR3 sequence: CASSQDDGLLYEQYF. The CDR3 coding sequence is TGCGCCAGCAGCCAAGATGACGGACTACTGTACGAGCAGTACTTC.

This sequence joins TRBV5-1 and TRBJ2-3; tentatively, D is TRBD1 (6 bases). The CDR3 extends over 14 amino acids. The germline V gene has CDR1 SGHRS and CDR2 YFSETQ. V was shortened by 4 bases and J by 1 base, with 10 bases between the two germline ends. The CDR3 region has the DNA TGCGCCAGCAGCGGGGCAGGGGGCACAGATACGCAGTATTTT. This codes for CASSGAGGTDTQYF.

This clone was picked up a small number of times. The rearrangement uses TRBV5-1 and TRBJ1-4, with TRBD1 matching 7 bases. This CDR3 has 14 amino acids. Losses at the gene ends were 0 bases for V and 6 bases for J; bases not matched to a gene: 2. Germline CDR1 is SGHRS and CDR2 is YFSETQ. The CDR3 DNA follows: TGCGCCAGCAGCTTGGCCCAGGGGGATGAAAAACTGTTTTTT. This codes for CASSLAQGDEKLFF. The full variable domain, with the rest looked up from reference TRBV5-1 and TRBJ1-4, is KAGVTQTPRYLIKTRGQQVTLSCSPISGHRSVSWYQQTPGQGLQFLFEYFSETQRNKGNFPGRFSGRQFSNSRSEMNVSTLELGDSALYLCASSLAQGDEKLFFGSGTQLSVL.

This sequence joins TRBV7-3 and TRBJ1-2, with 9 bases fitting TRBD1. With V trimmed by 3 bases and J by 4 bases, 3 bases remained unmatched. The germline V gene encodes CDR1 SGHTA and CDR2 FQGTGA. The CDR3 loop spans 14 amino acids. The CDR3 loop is CASSFRDRVYGYTF. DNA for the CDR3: TGTGCCAGCAGCTTCCGGGACAGGGTCTATGGCTACACCTTC.

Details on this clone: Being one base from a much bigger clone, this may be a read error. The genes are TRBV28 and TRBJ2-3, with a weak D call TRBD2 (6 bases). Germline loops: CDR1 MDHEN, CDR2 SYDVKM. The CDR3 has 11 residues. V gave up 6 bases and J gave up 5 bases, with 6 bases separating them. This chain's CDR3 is CASSGGDTQYF. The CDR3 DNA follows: TGTGCCAGCAGCGGGGGAGATACGCAGTATTTT.